The rows below give T cell receptor beta chains drawn from one sample of a study of OX40 agonist ivuxolimab in advanced cancers. Assay used: immunoSEQ multiplex PCR; TCRdb lists only in-frame clones, some missing. The sample carries about 59,000 clones, roughly 85% recorded once. Specimen: CD4+ or CD8+ T cells sorted from blood, collected in a trial of the OX40 agonist ivuxolimab. The receptors were gathered from an adult with an advanced solid tumor such as melanoma, head and neck, liver or kidney cancer. CDR3s include the opening cysteine and the closing phenylalanine or tryptophan. D genes are given only for firm matches. Rows may omit the clone size; those that give it use once, few, many or a size class.

D	size	J	V	DNA	CDR3
TRBD1	.	TRBJ2-5	TRBV6-5	TGTGCCAGCAGTTACGGGACAGATCAAGAGACCCAGTACTTC	CASSYGTDQETQYF
TRBD2	.	TRBJ2-5	TRBV10-2	TGCGCCAGCAGTGTCAATAGCGGGGCTCGGGTAGAGACCCAGTACTTC	CASSVNSGARVETQYF
TRBD1	.	TRBJ1-2	TRBV2	TGTGCCAGCAGCGAGAACCGGGACAGCCGCTATGGCTACACCTTC	CASSENRDSRYGYTF
TRBD1	few	TRBJ2-4	TRBV28	TGTGCCAGCAAGCGGACAGGGGAGGACATTCAGTACTTC	CASKRTGEDIQYF
TRBD2	.	TRBJ2-1	TRBV27	TGTGCCAGCAGTTTCGGGACTAGCGGGAACAATGAGCAGTTCTTC	CASSFGTSGNNEQFF
.	.	TRBJ2-3	TRBV7-2	TGTGCCAGCAGCTTCCGGGGGCCAGATACGCAGTATTTT	CASSFRGPDTQYF
TRBD1	few	TRBJ2-7	TRBV2	TGTGCCAGCAGTGTCTACAGGGGATATGCGTACGAGCAGTACTTC	CASSVYRGYAYEQYF
TRBD2	.	TRBJ2-7	TRBV11-2	TGTGCCAGCAGCTTAGGGGTAGCGGGGGGCGAGCAGTACTTC	CASSLGVAGGEQYF
.	.	TRBJ1-1	TRBV19	TGTGCCAGTATTAGGGGTCGCGACACTGAAGCTTTCTTT	CASIRGRDTEAFF
TRBD2	.	TRBJ2-1	TRBV5-8	TGTGCCAGCAGCTTGGGGGGGACTAGCGGAACGATTTTGGGTGAGCAGTTCTTC	CASSLGGTSGTILGEQFF
.	few	TRBJ1-5	TRBV10-2	TGCGCCAGCAGTGAAGAGGGGGGCAATCAGCCCCAGCATTTT	CASSEEGGNQPQHF
.	.	TRBJ1-5	TRBV28	TGTGCCAGCAGTTTGGGTCAGCCCCAGCATTTT	CASSLGQPQHF
.	.	TRBJ1-2	TRBV18	TGTGCCAGCTCACCCGATTCAGGAAGTTTTAACTATGGCTACACCTTC	CASSPDSGSFNYGYTF
.	.	TRBJ1-5	TRBV4-1	TGCGCCAGCAGCCAAGAGAACGCTCCGGATTTCCAGCCCCAGCATTTT	CASSQENAPDFQPQHF
.	.	TRBJ2-2	TRBV4-1	TGCGCCAGCAGCCGCGCAACCACCGGGGAGCTGTTTTTT	CASSRATTGELFF
.	.	TRBJ1-2	TRBV28	TGTGCCAGCAGTTTATGGGAAGCCCGGGGCTACACCTTC	CASSLWEARGYTF
TRBD2	.	TRBJ2-3	TRBV9	TGTGCCAGCAGCCTTCGCGAGGGACTAGCGGTAGATACGCAGTATTTT	CASSLREGLAVDTQYF
TRBD2	.	TRBJ2-1	TRBV2	TGTGCCAGCAGGGCCGGGACTATTTTTGGCAATGAGCAGTTCTTC	CASRAGTIFGNEQFF
TRBD1	.	TRBJ1-5	TRBV28	TGTGCCAGCAGTTCCCACGGGACAGTCTTGGGCGGCGGCAATCAGCCCCAGCATTTT	CASSSHGTVLGGGNQPQHF
TRBD1	.	TRBJ1-2	TRBV9	TGTGCCAGCAGCACAGACGGGACAGGTAACTATGGCTACACCTTC	CASSTDGTGNYGYTF
TRBD2	.	TRBJ2-2	TRBV5-8	TGTGCCAGCAGCCGTTCGGGGGGTCCGAACACCGGGGAGCTGTTTTTT	CASSRSGGPNTGELFF
.	.	TRBJ1-5	TRBV6-1	TGTGCCAGCAGTGGGACAGGCAATCAGCCCCAGCATTTT	CASSGTGNQPQHF
.	medium-sized	TRBJ2-7	TRBV27	TGTGCCAGCAGTTTAGGAGTATCTAGCTCCTACGAGCAGTACTTC	CASSLGVSSSYEQYF
TRBD1	few	TRBJ1-5	TRBV18	TGTGCCAGCTCAGCGGGACAGATGAATCAGCCCCAGCATTTT	CASSAGQMNQPQHF
TRBD1	.	TRBJ2-1	TRBV19	TGTGCCAGTTCGCCGGGACAGGGTTACAATGAGCAGTTCTTC	CASSPGQGYNEQFF
.	.	TRBJ1-2	TRBV29-1	TGCAGCGTTGAAGCGCCGGGACGGTACTATGGCTACACCTTC	CSVEAPGRYYGYTF
.	.	TRBJ2-2	TRBV28	TGTGCCAGCAGCCCGAGAAGTGGCGGGGAGCTGTTTTTT	CASSPRSGGELFF
.	.	TRBJ2-3	TRBV7-9	TGTGCCAGCAGCCCGACCGGTACAGATACGCAGTATTTT	CASSPTGTDTQYF
TRBD1	.	TRBJ1-4	TRBV27	TGTGCCAGCAGTCCGCAGGGGGGGGATGAAAAACTGTTTTTT	CASSPQGGDEKLFF
.	once	TRBJ2-5	TRBV7-9	TGTGCCAGCAGCCCAGGGGACGGGAAGTACCAAGAGACCCAGTACTTC	CASSPGDGKYQETQYF
.	few	TRBJ1-5	TRBV6-1	TGTGCCAGCACCTGGGACTTTAGCAATCAGCCCCAGCATTTT	CASTWDFSNQPQHF
.	.	TRBJ1-1	TRBV11-3	TGTGCCAGCAGCCCGACGAATGGAGCTGAAGCTTTCTTT	CASSPTNGAEAFF
.	.	TRBJ1-3	TRBV4-2	TGTGCCAGCAGCCAGACTACAAGAAACACCATATATTTT	CASSQTTRNTIYF
.	.	TRBJ1-5	TRBV9	TGTGCCAGCAGCGGACCACTAGTTAGGGGATATCAGCCCCAGCATTTT	CASSGPLVRGYQPQHF
.	.	TRBJ1-1	TRBV27	TGTGCCAGCAGTTTAACGGAAGACATGAACACTGAAGCTTTCTTT	CASSLTEDMNTEAFF
TRBD2	once	TRBJ2-7	TRBV2	TGTGCCAGCAGTGAAGCGGGACTAGCGGGGTCTCGGTACGAGCAGTACTTC	CASSEAGLAGSRYEQYF